This T cell receptor (beta chain) stems from a study of blood T cell repertoires in COVID-19. Germline V gene data show CDR1 as KGHDR and CDR2 as SFDVKD. The CDR3 has 14 residues. J gave up 7 bases and V 9 bases, and 6 bases lay outside the gene matches. Profiling relied on immunoSEQ multiplex PCR, and the TCRdb table lists in-frame clones only, not all of them. The data contain roughly 140,000 clones, approximately 90% of them singletons. The chain is built from TRBV24-1 and TRBJ2-2, with 11 bases identical to TRBD1. The sequenced sample consisted of peripheral blood. This TCR was sampled from a human donor in a cohort sampled during active COVID-19. The CDR3 region is CATRTGGMGGELFF. The DNA for the CDR3 is TGTGCCACCCGGACAGGGGGCATGGGCGGGGAGCTGTTTTTT.